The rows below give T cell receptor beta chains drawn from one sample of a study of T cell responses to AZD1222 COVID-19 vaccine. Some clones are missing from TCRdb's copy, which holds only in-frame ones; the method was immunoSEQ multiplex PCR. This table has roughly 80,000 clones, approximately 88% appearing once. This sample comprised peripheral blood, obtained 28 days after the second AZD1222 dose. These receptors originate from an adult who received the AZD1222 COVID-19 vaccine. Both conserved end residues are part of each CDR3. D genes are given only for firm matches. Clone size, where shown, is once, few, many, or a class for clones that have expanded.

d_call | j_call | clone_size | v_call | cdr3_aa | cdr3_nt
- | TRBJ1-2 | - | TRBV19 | CASSSRGYYGYTF | TGTGCCAGTAGTAGCCGGGGGTACTATGGCTACACCTTC
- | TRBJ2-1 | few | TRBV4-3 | CASSQDELIRGQFF | TGCGCCAGCAGCCAAGATGAGCTCATCCGTGGGCAGTTCTTC
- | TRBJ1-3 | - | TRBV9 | CASSVDLGNTIYF | TGTGCCAGCAGCGTAGATCTGGGAAACACCATATATTTT
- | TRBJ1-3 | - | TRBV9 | CASSVTPTVSGNTIYF | TGTGCCAGCAGCGTAACCCCGACAGTCTCTGGAAACACCATATATTTT
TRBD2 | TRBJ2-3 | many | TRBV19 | CASSMVAGVLTDTQYF | TGTGCCAGTAGTATGGTAGCGGGGGTACTCACAGATACGCAGTATTTT
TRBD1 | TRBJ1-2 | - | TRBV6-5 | CASSRNRGSYGYTF | TGTGCCAGCAGTCGTAACAGGGGATCCTATGGCTACACCTTC
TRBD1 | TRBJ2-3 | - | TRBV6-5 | CASRLTGLTDTQYF | TGTGCCAGCAGGCTGACAGGGTTAACCGATACGCAGTATTTT
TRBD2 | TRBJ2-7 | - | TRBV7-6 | CASSSPGLAGDPYEQYF | TGTGCCAGCAGCTCCCCAGGACTAGCGGGGGACCCCTACGAGCAGTACTTC
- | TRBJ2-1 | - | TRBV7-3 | CASSLRQSTSYNEQFF | TGTGCCAGCAGCCTAAGACAATCAACCTCCTACAATGAGCAGTTCTTC
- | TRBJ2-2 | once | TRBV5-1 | CASSLGSPGGTGELFF | TGCGCCAGCAGCTTGGGCTCCCCCGGCGGCACCGGGGAGCTGTTTTTT
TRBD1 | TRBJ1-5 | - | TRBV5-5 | CASSLSGQGAGNQPQHF | TGTGCCAGCAGCCTCTCGGGACAGGGGGCGGGCAATCAGCCCCAGCATTTT
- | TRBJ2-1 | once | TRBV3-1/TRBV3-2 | CASSQDGFGNEQFF | TGTGCCAGCAGCCAAGATGGGTTCGGAAATGAGCAGTTCTTC
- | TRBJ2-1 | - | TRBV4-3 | CASSQGHGPYNEQFF | TGCGCCAGCAGCCAGGGACATGGCCCCTACAATGAGCAGTTCTTC
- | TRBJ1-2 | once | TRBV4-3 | CASSQDAGQGHYGYTF | TGCGCCAGCAGCCAAGACGCCGGGCAGGGGCACTATGGCTACACCTTC
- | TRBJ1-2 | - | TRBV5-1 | CASSLMPGRSYGYTF | TGCGCCAGCAGCTTGATGCCGGGCCGTTCCTATGGCTACACCTTC
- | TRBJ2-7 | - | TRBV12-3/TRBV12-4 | CASSLGGREQYF | TGTGCCAGCAGTTTGGGGGGTAGAGAGCAGTACTTC
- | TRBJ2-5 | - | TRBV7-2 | CASSLAVETQYF | TGTGCCAGCAGCTTAGCGGTAGAGACCCAGTACTTC
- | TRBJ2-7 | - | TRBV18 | CASSPTLYEQYF | TGTGCCAGCTCACCCACTTTGTACGAGCAGTACTTC
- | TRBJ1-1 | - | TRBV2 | CATHRVDTEAFF | TGTGCCACCCATCGAGTTGACACTGAAGCTTTCTTT
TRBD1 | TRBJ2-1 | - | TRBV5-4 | CASSPGQGNEQFF | TGTGCCAGCAGCCCCGGACAGGGGAATGAGCAGTTCTTC
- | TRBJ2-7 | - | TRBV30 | CAWSLALYEQYF | TGTGCCTGGAGTCTGGCCCTCTACGAGCAGTACTTC
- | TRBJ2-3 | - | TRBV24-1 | CATRETGTDTQYF | TGTGCCACCAGAGAGACAGGCACAGATACGCAGTATTTT
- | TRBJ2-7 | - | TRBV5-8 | CASSLALAHEQYF | TGTGCCAGCAGCCTAGCCCTGGCCCACGAGCAGTACTTC
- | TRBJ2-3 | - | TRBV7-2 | CASSFRGWGTDTQYF | TGTGCCAGCAGCTTTCGGGGTTGGGGCACAGATACGCAGTATTTT
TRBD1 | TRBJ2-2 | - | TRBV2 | CASKEGQATGELFF | TGTGCCAGCAAGGAGGGACAGGCCACCGGGGAGCTGTTTTTT
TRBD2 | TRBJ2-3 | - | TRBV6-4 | CASSGRASGCTDTQYF | TGTGCCAGCAGTGGTCGGGCTAGCGGATGCACAGATACGCAGTATTTT
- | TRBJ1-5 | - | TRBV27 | CASSKSGPQDQPQHF | TGTGCCAGCAGTAAATCCGGGCCCCAGGATCAGCCCCAGCATTTT
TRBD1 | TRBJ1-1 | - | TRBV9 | CASSVVGTGTEAFF | TGTGCCAGCAGCGTAGTCGGGACAGGGACTGAAGCTTTCTTT
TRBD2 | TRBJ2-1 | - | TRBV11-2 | CASSLDHLAGEKYNEQFF | TGTGCCAGCAGCTTAGATCATTTAGCGGGGGAGAAATACAATGAGCAGTTCTTC
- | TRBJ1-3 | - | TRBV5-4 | CASSLSSGNTIYF | TGTGCCAGCAGCTTAAGCTCTGGAAACACCATATATTTT
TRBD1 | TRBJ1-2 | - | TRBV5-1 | CASSFAGGADYGYTF | TGCGCCAGCAGCTTTGCAGGGGGCGCCGACTATGGCTACACCTTC
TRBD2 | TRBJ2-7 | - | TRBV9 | CASSPPAAGPYEQYF | TGTGCCAGCAGCCCGCCAGCAGCGGGGCCCTACGAGCAGTACTTC
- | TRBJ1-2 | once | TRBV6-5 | CASSYREDGYTF | TGTGCCAGCAGTTACCGTGAAGATGGCTACACCTTC
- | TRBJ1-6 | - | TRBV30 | CAWSAGRYNSPLHF | TGTGCCTGGAGTGCGGGACGGTATAATTCACCCCTCCACTTT
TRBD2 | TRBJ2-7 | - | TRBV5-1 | CASSIVAGSYEQYF | TGCGCCAGCAGCATCGTAGCGGGATCCTACGAGCAGTACTTC
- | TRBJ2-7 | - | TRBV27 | CASSLKGYGYEQYF | TGTGCCAGCAGTTTAAAAGGGTATGGCTACGAGCAGTACTTC
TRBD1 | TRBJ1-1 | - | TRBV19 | CASSLTGGTEAFF | TGTGCCAGTAGTCTTACAGGGGGCACTGAAGCTTTCTTT
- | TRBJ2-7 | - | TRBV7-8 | CASSLARGAGNREQYF | TGTGCCAGCAGCTTAGCCAGGGGAGCGGGGAATAGGGAGCAGTACTTC
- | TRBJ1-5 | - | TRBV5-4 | CASSLGSGNQPQHF | TGTGCCAGCAGCTTGGGGTCCGGCAATCAGCCCCAGCATTTT
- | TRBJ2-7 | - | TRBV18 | CASSPPFGEGAYEQYF | TGTGCCAGCTCACCACCGTTCGGGGAAGGGGCCTACGAGCAGTACTTC
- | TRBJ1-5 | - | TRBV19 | CASSIANQPQHF | TGTGCCAGTAGTATTGCGAATCAGCCCCAGCATTTT
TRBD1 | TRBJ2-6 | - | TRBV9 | CASSPRRGGSVTGANVLTF | TGTGCCAGCAGCCCCCGGAGAGGGGGCTCGGTCACTGGGGCCAACGTCCTGACTTTC
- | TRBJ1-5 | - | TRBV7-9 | CASSLAFGRDSNQPQHF | TGTGCCAGCAGCTTAGCGTTTGGCAGGGATAGCAATCAGCCCCAGCATTTT
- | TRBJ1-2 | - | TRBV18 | CASSPAGSPPGYTF | TGTGCCAGCTCACCAGCAGGTTCCCCCCCTGGCTACACCTTC
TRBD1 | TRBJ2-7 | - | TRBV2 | CASRLGQASYEQYF | TGTGCCAGCAGGCTGGGACAGGCCTCCTACGAGCAGTACTTC
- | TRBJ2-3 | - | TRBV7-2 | CASSFSWGTDTQYF | TGTGCCAGCAGCTTTTCTTGGGGCACAGATACGCAGTATTTT
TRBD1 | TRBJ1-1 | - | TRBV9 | CASSGTRGANTEAFF | TGTGCCAGCAGTGGCACCAGGGGGGCGAACACTGAAGCTTTCTTT
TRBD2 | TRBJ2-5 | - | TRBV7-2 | CASSLRPSGGYQETQYF | TGTGCCAGCAGCCTCCGCCCTAGCGGGGGGTACCAAGAGACCCAGTACTTC
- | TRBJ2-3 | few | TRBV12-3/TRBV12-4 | CASSLGSGDTQYF | TGTGCCAGCAGTTTAGGGAGCGGGGATACGCAGTATTTT
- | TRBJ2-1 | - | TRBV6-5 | CASSYAGNEQFF | TGTGCCAGCAGTTACGCAGGGAATGAGCAGTTCTTC
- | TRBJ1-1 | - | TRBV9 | CASSVAGGWNTEAFF | TGTGCCAGCAGCGTAGCTGGGGGCTGGAACACTGAAGCTTTCTTT
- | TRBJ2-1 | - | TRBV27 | CASSLNVGSGNEQFF | TGTGCCAGCAGTTTAAACGTTGGTAGCGGCAATGAGCAGTTCTTC
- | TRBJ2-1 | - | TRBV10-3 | CAISSDQNEQFF | TGTGCCATCAGTTCGGACCAGAATGAGCAGTTCTTC
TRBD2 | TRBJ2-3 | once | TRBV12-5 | CASGLVAGGSDTQYF | TGTGCTAGTGGTTTGGTAGCGGGGGGGTCCGATACGCAGTATTTT
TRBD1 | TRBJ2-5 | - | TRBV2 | CASSDPTGGWQETQYF | TGTGCCAGCAGTGACCCGACAGGGGGCTGGCAAGAGACCCAGTACTTC